This T cell receptor beta chain was observed in a study of blood T cell repertoires in COVID-19. Germline values: CDR1 MNHEY, CDR2 SVGAGI. With V trimmed by 6 bases and J by 7 bases, 6 bases remained unmatched. The CDR3 totals 13 residues. This table comes from immunoSEQ multiplex PCR, and its TCRdb copy is limited to in-frame clones, with some not included. The data contain approximately 280,000 clones, 80% to 90% of them singletons. This clonotype originated in a man aged 35 to 55 with acute or convalescent COVID-19. Sequencing was carried out using peripheral blood. This rearrangement joins TRBV6-5 to TRBJ1-1; TRBD1 agrees at 9 bases. The CDR3 DNA is TGTGCCAGCAGCCGGGACAGGGAAGATGAAGCTTTCTTT. It is translated as CASSRDREDEAFF.